This T cell receptor beta chain was documented in a study of T-cell memory formation after mild COVID-19 (dated by TCRdb to the early 2020s). Describing the broader study: TCR sequence clusters from the two donors were found to be largely donor specific. T-cell clones expanding and contracting after mild COVID-19 in a couple of donors were tracked by longitudinal TCRalpha and TCRbeta repertoire sequencing. The cohort was made up of two young adult volunteers, one female and one male, who were previously healthy.

The germline V gene (reference sequence) provides CDR1 LNHDA and CDR2 SQIVND. Cut back by 8 bases and 5 bases, the V and J ends lie 13 bases apart. The CDR3 spans 13 residues, from the cysteine through the phenylalanine. Left in the record is the CDR3 DNA by itself, 39 bases read in frame from the first base. Summary of the overall study and its limitations: The detection of some responding clones in pre-infection memory suggests that pre-existing cross-reactive memory T cells joined the SARS-CoV-2 response. SARS-CoV-2 specificity was not confirmed for the second-wave clones peaking on day 37. From day 15 to 85, contracting clones showed balanced CD4/CD8 phenotypes, whereas a second wave of clones that expanded from day 15 to 37 leaned towards CD4+. Only a couple of mild cases were covered by the study, and larger cohorts that include severe cases with pre-infection samples were considered necessary. Contracting CD4+ clones were found mainly in CM and EM memory subsets, while CD8+ clones were enriched in EMRA.

TCRdb records Illumina NovaSeq 6000 as the sequencer. cDNA libraries for TCRalpha and TCRbeta were prepared by 5'RACE using constant-segment primers, with sample barcodes and unique molecular identifiers added. RNA was extracted from every sample with Trizol reagent. Libraries were amplified in two PCR steps, with a second sample barcode and Illumina TruSeq adapters added in the second step. The libraries were sequenced on an Illumina NovaSeq using 2 x 150 bp paired-end reads. Per the authors' processing: Demultiplexing of reads and collapsing into UMI-guided consensus sequences were performed with migec v1.2.7. Using mixcr v2.1.11, UMI consensuses were aligned to TRA and TRB V and J templates and then assembled into clonotypes. Clonotypes were classified as expanded or contracted when called significant by both edgeR and NoisET, with noise models trained on biological replicates. edgeR calls used a false discovery rate-adjusted p below 0.01 and a log2 fold-change threshold of 1. PCA with hierarchical clustering of max-normalized trajectories of the 1000 most abundant clonotypes was used as exploratory dynamics analysis. Separately sequenced CD4+ and CD8+ repertoires were used to assign the CD4 or CD8 phenotype of responding clones. The public reads were reprocessed in TCRdb via fastp at Q25 and MiXCR, keeping in-frame beta chains. Under each unique CDR3 protein, matching rows form one entry showing the most common genes and DNA. The V and J calls come from TCRdb's annotation, not from the publication. The sample profile shows around 440,000 distinct CDR3 sequences; 15% to 20% of them were found once. Of the sample, around an eighth is held by the ten largest clones.

Ficoll-Paque density gradient centrifugation was used to isolate PBMCs. As to this clonotype: What antigen it recognizes has not been identified. The input lacks base qualities; no much larger clone sits a single base away.

The receptor was isolated from an adult woman who had mild COVID-19 (a few samples of this study predate the infection). The sample titles of this study are shuffled in the database, so cell type and time point are left out; the donor was told from shared clones. The material sequenced was PBMCs or a T cell subset sorted from them (not recorded which). The chain uses TRBV19 and TRBJ1-5; there is no confident call for the D gene. CDR3 region: CASGRGVYQPQHF. The nucleotide sequence is TGTGCCAGTGGGCGCGGGGTATATCAGCCCCAGCATTTT.